This TCR beta chain was sequenced during a study of blood T cell repertoires in COVID-19. Study as a whole: The United States, Italy and Spain provided the acute and convalescent COVID-19 samples. T cells, B-cell-depleted T cells, or PBMCs provided the cDNA or gDNA that served as material.

As originally analysed: For nucleated cells, counts were estimated from reference gene primer amplification. Measured with immunoSEQ multiplex PCR; TCRdb has only the in-frame clones, and not every one. Clonal size and the V and J genes are those of that table, whereas D and trimming came from the DNA. The repertoire holds over 250,000 clones, with roughly nine tenths as singletons. V was clipped by 3 bases and J by 2 bases; unmatched bases: 10. Germline V gives CDR1 SGHRS, CDR2 YFSETQ. The length of the CDR3 is 16 residues. This clonotype was obtained from a young woman who had recovered from COVID-19. The gene calls are TRBV5-1 and TRBJ1-1, with 7 bases identical to TRBD1. Sequencing was done on a sample of PBMCs or T cells enriched from blood (not recorded which). CDR3 protein: CASSYTPRDSNTEAFF. CDR3 DNA: TGCGCCAGCAGCTATACTCCCCGGGACAGTAACACTGAAGCTTTCTTT.